These 16 T cell receptor beta chains were sequenced from one sample in a study of T cell responses to AZD1222 COVID-19 vaccine. The data were produced by immunoSEQ multiplex PCR, yet TCRdb's version contains in-frame clones alone and is incomplete. The sample contains 130,000 to 150,000 clones, 85% to 95% of which appear only once. Sequences were derived from peripheral blood, sampled on day 0 of AZD1222 vaccination. The receptors originated from an adult in good health.

This clone showed up just once. The chain employs TRBV12-3 or TRBV12-4 and TRBJ2-5; tentative D call: TRBD1 (5 bases). The V gene lost 6 bases and the J gene lost 3 bases, with 11 bases spanning the gap. The CDR3 totals 13 residues. This chain's CDR3 is CASSPVTEETQYF. The DNA of the CDR3 is TGTGCCAGCAGCCCCGTGACAGAAGAGACCCAGTACTTC.

J is TRBJ2-1 and V is TRBV27; D possibly corresponds to TRBD2 (5 bases). Germline CDR1 MNHEY, CDR2 SMNVEV (reference sequence). V was cut by 0 bases and J by 9 bases, with 15 bases left in between. CDR3 length: 15 amino acids. This CDR3 is CASSLSIEGPGEQFF. CDR3 sequence (DNA): TGTGCCAGCAGTTTATCGATAGAGGGCCCCGGTGAGCAGTTCTTC.

The chain has TRBV7-2 and TRBJ2-1; D is possibly TRBD2 (6 bases). This CDR3 comprises 14 residues. Trimming pared 1 base from V and 8 bases from J, leaving 12 bases between. CDR1 and CDR2 from the germline V gene are SGHTA and FQGNSA. CDR3 loop: CASSLVSGSDEQFF. CDR3 sequence (DNA): TGTGCCAGCAGCTTAGTGTCCGGGAGTGATGAGCAGTTCTTC.

This clone was picked up one time. This chain joins TRBV5-1 and TRBJ2-3, with D hard to call. Trimming removed 2 bases from V and 2 bases from J, with 9 bases in between. CDR3 length: 14 residues. Germline-derived CDR1 and CDR2 are SGHRS and YFSETQ. The CDR3 DNA reads as TGCGCCAGCAGCTTTAGACAACTCACAGATACGCAGTATTTT. Its translation: CASSFRQLTDTQYF.

The chain recombines TRBV9 with TRBJ2-5; 11 bases fit TRBD2. Germline V gene data show CDR1 as SGDLS and CDR2 as YYNGEE. V trimming: 4 bases; J trimming: 2 bases; junction bases outside the gene matches: 16. CDR3 length equals 19 residues. Here the CDR3 reads CASSRGLPGLAVIQETQYF. DNA for the CDR3: TGTGCCAGCAGCCGCGGGCTCCCGGGACTAGCGGTGATACAAGAGACCCAGTACTTC.

This chain uses TRBV7-2 with TRBJ1-2; D remains ambiguous. There are 14 residues in the CDR3. V lost 5 bases to trimming and J lost 10 bases, with 20 bases between them. Germline CDR1 and CDR2: SGHTA and FQGNSA. The DNA for the CDR3 is TGTGCCAGCAGCCCCAGTCCGGGGAGGAGGGCCTACACCTTC. It translates to CASSPSPGRRAYTF. Full variable domain (remainder filled in from reference TRBV7-2 and TRBJ1-2): GAGVSQSPSNKVTEKGKDVELRCDPISGHTALYWYRQSLGQGLEFLIYFQGNSAPDKSGLPSDRFSAERTGGSVSTLTIQRTQQEDSAVYLCASSPSPGRRAYTFGSGTRLTVV.

The chain employs TRBV5-6 and TRBJ2-2; 7 bases agree with TRBD1. Losses at the gene ends were 3 bases for V and 3 bases for J; bases not matched to a gene: 2. This CDR3 comprises 14 residues. Germline assignment: CDR1 SGHDT and CDR2 YYEEEE. Written as DNA, the CDR3 is TGTGCCAGCAGCTCGGGACAGTACACCGGGGAGCTGTTTTTT. Translating it yields CASSSGQYTGELFF.

The V gene is TRBV30, the J gene TRBJ2-7; 7 bases fit TRBD2. Unmatched junction bases numbered 0, after V lost 1 base and J lost 3 bases. The CDR3 is 12 residues long. The V gene's germline CDR1 is GTSNPN and CDR2 SVGIG (reference sequence). The CDR3 loop is CAWSGDYYEQYF. The CDR3 DNA reads TGTGCCTGGAGTGGGGACTACTACGAGCAGTACTTC.

The chain has TRBV30 and TRBJ1-1; the D gene is possibly TRBD1 (5 bases). The V end lost 2 bases, the J end lost 11 bases, and 18 bases lay between the germline ends. CDR1 is GTSNPN, CDR2 SVGIG, per germline (reference sequence). The CDR3 consists of 13 residues. CDR3 DNA sequence: TGTGCCTGGAGTCCCCAGGGAGTGGGCCGGGCTTTCTTT. The encoded protein is CAWSPQGVGRAFF. The whole variable domain, filled in from reference TRBV30 and TRBJ1-1, reads SQTIHQWPATLVQPVGSPLSLECTVEGTSNPNLYWYRQAAGRGLQLLFYSVGIGQISSEVPQNLSASRPQDRQFILSSKKLLLSDSGFYLCAWSPQGVGRAFFGQGTRLTVV.

The V call is TRBV7-9, the J call TRBJ2-7, with 7 bases identical to TRBD2. V shed 6 bases, J shed 0 bases, and the junction held 14 bases outside the gene matches. The CDR3 totals 17 residues. Per the germline V gene, CDR1 is SEHNR and CDR2 is FQNEAQ (reference sequence). The CDR3 sequence is CASSSFFGGSRSYEQYF. The CDR3 nucleotides read TGTGCCAGCAGTTCATTCTTCGGGGGGTCCCGCTCCTACGAGCAGTACTTC.

The gene calls are TRBV6-1 and TRBJ2-7; 9 bases agree with TRBD1. The CDR3 runs 13 residues. V dropped 2 bases and J dropped 9; count of bases not matched to a gene: 5. Germline CDR1 MNHNS, CDR2 SASEGT. The CDR3 bases are TGTGCCAGCAGTGAAAACAGGGGGCAGCGGCAGTACTTC. Encoded protein: CASSENRGQRQYF.

This sequence joins TRBV6-5 and TRBJ1-4, with D unresolved. Trimming removed 5 bases from V and 6 bases from J, with 13 bases in between. CDR1 and CDR2 (germline): MNHEY, SVGAGI. The CDR3 has 14 residues. The CDR3 is CASSKDGRDEKLFF. The CDR3 DNA sequence: TGTGCCAGCAGTAAGGACGGGAGAGATGAAAAACTGTTTTTT.

V is TRBV7-9 and J is TRBJ2-7, with 9 bases matching TRBD2. Germline V gene lookup returns CDR1 SEHNR and CDR2 FQNEAQ (reference sequence). CDR3 length: 15 residues. The trim removed 4 bases at V and 3 bases at J, leaving 7 bases unmatched. The CDR3: CASSWGLAGDYEQYF. CDR3 nucleotide sequence: TGTGCCAGCAGCTGGGGACTAGCCGGTGACTACGAGCAGTACTTC.

This chain links TRBV13 with TRBJ2-3; no clear D gene. Germline CDR1 reads PRHDT; CDR2 reads FYEKMQ (reference sequence). Trimming left V 0 bases short and J 2 bases short, with 9 bases between. This CDR3 has 15 residues. Here the CDR3 reads CASSLGGRVTDTQYF. The CDR3 nucleotides read TGTGCCAGCAGCTTAGGAGGAAGGGTCACAGATACGCAGTATTTT.

The chain is built from TRBV5-1 and TRBJ2-7; 9 nucleotides line up with TRBD2. The ends lost 5 bases at V and 2 bases at J; junction bases unmatched: 5. This CDR3 spans 14 amino acids. From germline, CDR1 is SGHRS and CDR2 YFSETQ. The CDR3 nucleotides are TGCGCCAGCAGGGATCCTAGCGGGGCCTACGAGCAGTACTTC. Translating gives CASRDPSGAYEQYF.

This clone came up once. The chain joins TRBV18 to TRBJ2-7, with 9 nucleotides matching TRBD2. The CDR3 length is 15 residues. Unmatched junction bases numbered 8, after V lost 3 bases and J lost 5 bases. The germline V gene encodes CDR1 KGHSH and CDR2 LQKENI. The CDR3 loop reads CASSPSLSGSNEQYF. Written as DNA, the CDR3 is TGTGCCAGCTCACCTTCGCTTAGCGGGAGTAACGAGCAGTACTTC.